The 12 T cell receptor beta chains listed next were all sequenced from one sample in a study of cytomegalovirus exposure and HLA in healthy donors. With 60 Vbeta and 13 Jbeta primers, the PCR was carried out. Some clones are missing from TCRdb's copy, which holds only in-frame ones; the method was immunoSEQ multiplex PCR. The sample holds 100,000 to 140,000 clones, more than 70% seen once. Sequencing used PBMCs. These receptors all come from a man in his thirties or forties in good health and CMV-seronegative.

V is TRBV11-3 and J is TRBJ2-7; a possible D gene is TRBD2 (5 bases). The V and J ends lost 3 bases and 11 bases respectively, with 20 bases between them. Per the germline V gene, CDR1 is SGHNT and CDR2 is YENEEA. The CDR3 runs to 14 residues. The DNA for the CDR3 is TGTGCCAGCAGCTTCGGCCGGGGAGAGAGCTGGGAGTACTTC. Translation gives CASSFGRGESWEYF.

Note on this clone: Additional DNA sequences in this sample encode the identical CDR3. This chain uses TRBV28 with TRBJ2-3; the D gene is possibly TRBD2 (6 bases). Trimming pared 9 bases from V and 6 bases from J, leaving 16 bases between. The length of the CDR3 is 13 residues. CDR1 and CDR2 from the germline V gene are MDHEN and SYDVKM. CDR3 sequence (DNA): TGTGCCAGTGTCCTGCGAGCGGGTGATACGCAGTATTTT. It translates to CASVLRAGDTQYF.

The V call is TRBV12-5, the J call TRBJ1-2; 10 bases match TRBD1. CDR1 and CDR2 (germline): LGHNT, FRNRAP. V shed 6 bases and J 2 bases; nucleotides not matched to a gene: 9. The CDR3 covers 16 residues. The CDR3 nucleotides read TGTGCTAGTGGGGGGACAGGGGAGCGGATGAACTATGGCTACACCTTC. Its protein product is CASGGTGERMNYGYTF.

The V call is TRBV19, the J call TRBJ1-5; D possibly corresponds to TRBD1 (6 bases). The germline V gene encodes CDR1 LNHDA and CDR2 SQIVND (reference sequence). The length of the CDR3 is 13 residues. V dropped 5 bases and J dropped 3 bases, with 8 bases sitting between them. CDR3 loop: CASSEGVNQPQHF. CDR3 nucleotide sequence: TGTGCCAGTAGTGAGGGGGTCAATCAGCCCCAGCATTTT.

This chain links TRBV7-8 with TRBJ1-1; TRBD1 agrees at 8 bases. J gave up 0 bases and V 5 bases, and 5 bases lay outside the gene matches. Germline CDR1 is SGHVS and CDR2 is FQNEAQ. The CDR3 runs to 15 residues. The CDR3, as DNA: TGTGCCAGCAGCGTCCAGGGGGCGGTGAACACTGAAGCTTTCTTT. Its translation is CASSVQGAVNTEAFF.

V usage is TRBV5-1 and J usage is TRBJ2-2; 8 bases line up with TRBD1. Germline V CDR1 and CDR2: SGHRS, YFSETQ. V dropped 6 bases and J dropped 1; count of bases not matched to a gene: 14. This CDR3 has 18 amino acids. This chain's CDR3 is CASILVGVGTGNTGELFF. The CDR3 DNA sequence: TGCGCCAGCATCCTTGTAGGTGTGGGGACAGGGAACACCGGGGAGCTGTTTTTT.

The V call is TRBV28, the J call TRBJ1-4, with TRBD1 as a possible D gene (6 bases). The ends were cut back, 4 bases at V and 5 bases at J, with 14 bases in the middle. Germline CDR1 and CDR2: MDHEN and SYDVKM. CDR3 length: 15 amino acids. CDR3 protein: CASSSTGKRNEKLFF. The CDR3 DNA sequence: TGTGCCAGCAGTTCAACAGGGAAGAGGAATGAAAAACTGTTTTTT.

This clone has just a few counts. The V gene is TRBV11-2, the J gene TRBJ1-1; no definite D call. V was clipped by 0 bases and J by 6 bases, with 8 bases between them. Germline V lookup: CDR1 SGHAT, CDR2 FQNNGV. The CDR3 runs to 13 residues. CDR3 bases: TGTGCCAGCAGCTTAGATCGGGGATCTGAAGCTTTCTTT. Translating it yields CASSLDRGSEAFF.

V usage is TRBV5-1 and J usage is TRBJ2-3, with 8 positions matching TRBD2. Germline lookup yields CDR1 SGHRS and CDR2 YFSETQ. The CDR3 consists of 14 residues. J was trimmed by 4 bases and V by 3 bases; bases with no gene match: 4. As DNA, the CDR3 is TGCGCCAGCAGCTATGGGACTAGTTCAGATACGCAGTATTTT. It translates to CASSYGTSSDTQYF.

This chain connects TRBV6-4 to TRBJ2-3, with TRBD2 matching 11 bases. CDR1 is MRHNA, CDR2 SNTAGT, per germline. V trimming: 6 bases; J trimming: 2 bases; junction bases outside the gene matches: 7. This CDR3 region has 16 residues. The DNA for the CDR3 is TGTGCCAGCAGCCCCCATAGCGGGGGGGCCACAGATACGCAGTATTTT. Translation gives CASSPHSGGATDTQYF.

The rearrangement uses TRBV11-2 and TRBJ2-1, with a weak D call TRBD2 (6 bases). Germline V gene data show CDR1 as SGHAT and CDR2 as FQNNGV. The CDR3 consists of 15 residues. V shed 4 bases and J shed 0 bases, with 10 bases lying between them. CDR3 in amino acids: CASSSDGSSYNEQFF. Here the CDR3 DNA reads TGTGCCAGCAGCTCGGACGGGAGCTCCTACAATGAGCAGTTCTTC.

The chain's CDR3 is CASRGTALRYNSPLHF. The CDR3 coding sequence is TGTGCCAGCAGGGGGACAGCTCTTAGGTATAATTCACCCCTCCACTTT. The chain has TRBV2 and TRBJ1-6; 7 bases are shared with TRBD1. The V and J ends lost 6 bases and 4 bases, in that order; junction bases with no gene match: 9. The CDR3 has 16 amino acids. Germline V gene sequence: CDR1 SNHLY, CDR2 FYNNEI.